The clone carrying this T cell receptor (beta chain) was detected only a few times. Priming with a constant-region primer yielded TCR beta cDNA from approximately 500 ng total RNA. Each TCR beta library was derived from three nested multiplex PCR rounds that employed slightly modified ARM-PCR. The study ran its first two PCR rounds for roughly 11 cycles each, using TRBV1-TRBV30 forward primers and a C-beta reverse primer. In TCRdb, the multiplex PCR reads were re-called with MiXCR into one record per CDR3 protein. The sample gives over 250,000 distinct CDR3 sequences, 50% to 60% of which show up once; over 15% is in the top ten. The authors took blood RNA from unsorted whole blood and also extracted germline DNA. These data originate in a study of tumor-infiltrating lymphocytes in primary liver carcinoma. Overall study: Each sample had roughly 3.65 to 7.13 million productive TCRbeta reads regardless of tissue type.

Germline CDR1 GTSNPN, CDR2 SVGIG (reference sequence). The V gene lost 4 bases and the J gene lost 3 bases, with 12 bases spanning the gap. CDR3 size: 14 residues. Sequencing was done on a sample of peripheral blood. This receptor was taken from a woman younger than 45 with primary liver carcinoma and hepatitis B virus infection. The rearrangement links TRBV30 to TRBJ2-2; the D gene is possibly TRBD1 (6 bases). As DNA, the CDR3 is TGTGCCTGGAATCCCGGGACACACACCGGGGAGCTGTTTTTT. Protein sequence: CAWNPGTHTGELFF.